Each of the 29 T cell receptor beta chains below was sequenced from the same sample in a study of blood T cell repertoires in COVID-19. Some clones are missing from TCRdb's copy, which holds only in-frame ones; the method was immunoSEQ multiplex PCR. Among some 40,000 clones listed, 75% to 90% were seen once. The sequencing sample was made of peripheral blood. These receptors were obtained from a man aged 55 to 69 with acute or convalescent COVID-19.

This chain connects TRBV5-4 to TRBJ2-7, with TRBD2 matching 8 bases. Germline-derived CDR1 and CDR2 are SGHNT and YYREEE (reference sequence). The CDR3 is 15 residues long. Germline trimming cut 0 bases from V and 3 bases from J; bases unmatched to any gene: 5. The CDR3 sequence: CASSLGVAGLYEQYF. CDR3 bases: TGTGCCAGCAGCTTGGGGGTAGCGGGGCTCTACGAGCAGTACTTC.

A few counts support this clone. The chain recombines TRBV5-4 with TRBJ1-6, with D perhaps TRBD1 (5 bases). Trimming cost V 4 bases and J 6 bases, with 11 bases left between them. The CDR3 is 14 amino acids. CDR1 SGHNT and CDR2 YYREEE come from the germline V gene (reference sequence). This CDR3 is CASSPDISNSPLHF. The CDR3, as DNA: TGTGCCAGCAGCCCGGACATCAGTAATTCACCCCTCCACTTT.

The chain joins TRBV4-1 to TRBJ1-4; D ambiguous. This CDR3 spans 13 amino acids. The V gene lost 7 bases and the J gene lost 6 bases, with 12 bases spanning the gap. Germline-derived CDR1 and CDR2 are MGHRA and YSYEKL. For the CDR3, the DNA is TGCGCCAGCAAAAAGCACGGAGATGAAAAACTGTTTTTT. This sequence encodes CASKKHGDEKLFF.

As DNA, the CDR3 is TGCGCCAGCAGCTCAACAGGGGGGGATCAGCCCCAGCATTTT. It codes for CASSSTGGDQPQHF. This chain uses TRBV5-1 with TRBJ1-5; 8 bases align to TRBD1. The J segment lost 5 bases and the V segment lost 3 bases, leaving 4 bases of the junction unmatched. The CDR3 covers 14 residues. The germline gives CDR1 SGHRS, CDR2 YFSETQ.

The CDR3 DNA reads TGTGCCAGCAGTTCGGGACTCTACGAGCAGTACGTC. This encodes CASSSGLYEQYV. The chain employs TRBV12-3 or TRBV12-4 and TRBJ2-7; D possibly corresponds to TRBD2 (6 bases). The CDR3 has 12 residues. The ends were cut back, 4 bases at V and 3 bases at J, with 7 bases in the middle.

CDR3: CASSPQLAALTDTQYF. DNA of the CDR3: TGTGCCAGCAGTCCCCAGCTAGCGGCCCTCACAGATACGCAGTATTTT. The rearrangement joins TRBV27 to TRBJ2-3; 7 positions match TRBD2. The V gene end was trimmed by 5 bases and the J gene end by 2 bases; junction bases not matched to a gene: 10. Germline lookup yields CDR1 MNHEY and CDR2 SMNVEV (reference sequence). The CDR3 sequence is 16 residues long.

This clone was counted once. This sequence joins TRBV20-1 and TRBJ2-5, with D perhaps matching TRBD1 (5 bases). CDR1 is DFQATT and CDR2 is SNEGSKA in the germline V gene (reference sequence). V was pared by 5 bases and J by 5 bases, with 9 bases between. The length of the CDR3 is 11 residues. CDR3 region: CSAHRQETQYF. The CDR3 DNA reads TGCAGTGCTCACCGACAGGAGACCCAGTACTTC.

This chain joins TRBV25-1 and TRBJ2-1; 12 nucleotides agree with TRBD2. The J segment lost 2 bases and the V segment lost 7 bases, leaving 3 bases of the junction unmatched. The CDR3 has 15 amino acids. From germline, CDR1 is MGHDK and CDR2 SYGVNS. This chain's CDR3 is CASTRTSGTYNEQFF. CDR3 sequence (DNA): TGTGCCAGCACCCGGACTAGCGGGACCTACAATGAGCAGTTCTTC.

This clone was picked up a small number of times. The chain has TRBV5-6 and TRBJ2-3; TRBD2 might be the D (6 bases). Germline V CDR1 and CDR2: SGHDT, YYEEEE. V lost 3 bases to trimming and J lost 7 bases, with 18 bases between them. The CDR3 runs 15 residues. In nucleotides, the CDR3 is TGTGCCAGCAGCTCAGCCGCCGGGACTGTGAATACGCAGTATTTT. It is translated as CASSSAAGTVNTQYF.

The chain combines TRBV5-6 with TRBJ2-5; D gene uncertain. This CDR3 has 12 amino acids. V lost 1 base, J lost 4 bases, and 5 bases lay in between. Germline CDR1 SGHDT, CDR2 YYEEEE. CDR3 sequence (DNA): TGTGCCAGCAGCTTGATCGTAGAGACCCAGTACTTC. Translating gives CASSLIVETQYF. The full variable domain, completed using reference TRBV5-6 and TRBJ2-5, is DAGVTQSPTHLIKTRGQQVTLRCSPKSGHDTVSWYQQALGQGPQFIFQYYEEEERQRGNFPDRFSGHQFPNYSSELNVNALLLGDSALYLCASSLIVETQYFGPGTRLLVL.

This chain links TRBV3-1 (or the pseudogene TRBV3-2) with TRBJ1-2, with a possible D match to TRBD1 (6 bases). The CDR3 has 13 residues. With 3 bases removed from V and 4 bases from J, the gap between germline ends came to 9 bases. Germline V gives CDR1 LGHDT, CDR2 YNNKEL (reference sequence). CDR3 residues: CASSQDSLYGYTF. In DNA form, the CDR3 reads TGTGCCAGCAGCCAGGACAGTCTCTATGGCTACACCTTC.

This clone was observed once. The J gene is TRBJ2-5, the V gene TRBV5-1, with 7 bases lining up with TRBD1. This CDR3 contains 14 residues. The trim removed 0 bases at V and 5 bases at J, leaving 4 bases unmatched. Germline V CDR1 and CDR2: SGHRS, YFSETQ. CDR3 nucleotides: TGCGCCAGCAGCTTGGCAGGGGGTGCCGAGACCCAGTACTTC. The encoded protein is CASSLAGGAETQYF.

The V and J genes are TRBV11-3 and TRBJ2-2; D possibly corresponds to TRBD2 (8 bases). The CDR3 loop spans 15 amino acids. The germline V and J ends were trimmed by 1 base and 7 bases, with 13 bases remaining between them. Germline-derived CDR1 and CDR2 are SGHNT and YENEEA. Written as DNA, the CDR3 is TGTGCCAGCAGCTTAGCCGGGAGGGGGCGCGGGGAGCTGTTTTTT. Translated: CASSLAGRGRGELFF.

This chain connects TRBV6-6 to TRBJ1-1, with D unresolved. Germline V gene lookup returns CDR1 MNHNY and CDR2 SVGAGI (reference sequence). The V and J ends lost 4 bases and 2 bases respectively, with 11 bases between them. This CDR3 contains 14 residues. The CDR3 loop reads CASSLEGFNTEAFF. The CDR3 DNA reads TGTGCCAGCAGTTTGGAGGGTTTTAACACTGAAGCTTTCTTT.

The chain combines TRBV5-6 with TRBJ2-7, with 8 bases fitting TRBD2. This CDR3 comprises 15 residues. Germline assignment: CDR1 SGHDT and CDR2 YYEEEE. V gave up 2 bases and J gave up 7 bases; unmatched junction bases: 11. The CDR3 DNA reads TGTGCCAGCAGCTTTGACCCGGGACTAGAAGGTGAGCAGTACGTC. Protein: CASSFDPGLEGEQYV.

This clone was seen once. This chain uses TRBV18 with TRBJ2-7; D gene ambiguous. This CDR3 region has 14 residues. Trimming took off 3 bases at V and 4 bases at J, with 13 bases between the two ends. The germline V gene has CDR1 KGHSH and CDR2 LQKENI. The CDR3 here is CASSPVEGAYEQYF. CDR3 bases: TGTGCCAGCTCACCCGTAGAAGGAGCGTACGAGCAGTACTTC.

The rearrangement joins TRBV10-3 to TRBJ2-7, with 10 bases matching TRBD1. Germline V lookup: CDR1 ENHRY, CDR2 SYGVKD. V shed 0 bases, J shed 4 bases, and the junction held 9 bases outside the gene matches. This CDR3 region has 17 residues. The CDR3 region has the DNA TGTGCCATCAGTGAGTCATTACCGGGACAGGGGAAGTACGAGCAGTACGTC. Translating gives CAISESLPGQGKYEQYV.

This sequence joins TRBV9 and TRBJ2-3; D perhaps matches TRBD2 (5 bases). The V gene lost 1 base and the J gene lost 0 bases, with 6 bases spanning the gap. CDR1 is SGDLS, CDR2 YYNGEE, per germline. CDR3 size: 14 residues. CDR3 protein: CASSVRTSTDTQYF. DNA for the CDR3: TGTGCCAGCAGCGTAAGGACTAGCACAGATACGCAGTATTTT.

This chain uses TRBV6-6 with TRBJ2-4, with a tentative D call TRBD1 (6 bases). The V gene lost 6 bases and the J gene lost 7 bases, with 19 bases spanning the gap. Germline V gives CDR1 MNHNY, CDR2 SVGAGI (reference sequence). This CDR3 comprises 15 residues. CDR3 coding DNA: TGTGCCAGCAGCCCGACAGCAGGGGAGCGGAACATTCAGTACTTC. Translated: CASSPTAGERNIQYF.

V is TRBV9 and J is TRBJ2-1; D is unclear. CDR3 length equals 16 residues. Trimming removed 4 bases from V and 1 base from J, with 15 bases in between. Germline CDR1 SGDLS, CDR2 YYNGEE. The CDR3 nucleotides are TGTGCCAGCAGCCCCCTCGGCAGCGTTTCCTACAATGAGCAGTTCTTC. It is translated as CASSPLGSVSYNEQFF.

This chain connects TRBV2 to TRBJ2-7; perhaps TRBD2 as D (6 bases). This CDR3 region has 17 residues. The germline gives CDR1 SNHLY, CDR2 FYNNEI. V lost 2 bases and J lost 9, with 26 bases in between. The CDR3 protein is CASSEISFGTDILGQYV. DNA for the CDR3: TGTGCCAGCAGTGAAATTAGCTTTGGGACTGACATCTTGGGGCAGTACGTC.

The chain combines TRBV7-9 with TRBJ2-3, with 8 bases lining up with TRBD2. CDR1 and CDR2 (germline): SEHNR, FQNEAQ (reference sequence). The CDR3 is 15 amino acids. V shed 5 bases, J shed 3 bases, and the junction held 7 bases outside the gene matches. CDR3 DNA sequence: TGTGCCAGCAGCCCGGGACTAGGGAGAACAGATACGCAGTATTTT. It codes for CASSPGLGRTDTQYF.

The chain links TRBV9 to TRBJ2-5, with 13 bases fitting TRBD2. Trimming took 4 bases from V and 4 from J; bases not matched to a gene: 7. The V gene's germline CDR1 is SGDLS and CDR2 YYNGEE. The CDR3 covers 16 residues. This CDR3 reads CASSPTSGRSGETQYF. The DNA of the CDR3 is TGTGCCAGCAGCCCGACTAGCGGGAGGTCGGGAGAGACCCAGTACTTC.

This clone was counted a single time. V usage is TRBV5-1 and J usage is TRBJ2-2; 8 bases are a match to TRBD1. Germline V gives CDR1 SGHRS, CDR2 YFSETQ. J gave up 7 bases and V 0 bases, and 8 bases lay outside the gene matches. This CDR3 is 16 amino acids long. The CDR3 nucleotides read TGCGCCAGCAGCTTGGACCCACAGGGGGTTGGCGGGGAGCTGTTTTTT. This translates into CASSLDPQGVGGELFF. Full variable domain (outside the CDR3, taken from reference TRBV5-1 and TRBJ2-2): KAGVTQTPRYLIKTRGQQVTLSCSPISGHRSVSWYQQTPGQGLQFLFEYFSETQRNKGNFPGRFSGRQFSNSRSEMNVSTLELGDSALYLCASSLDPQGVGGELFFGEGSRLTVL.

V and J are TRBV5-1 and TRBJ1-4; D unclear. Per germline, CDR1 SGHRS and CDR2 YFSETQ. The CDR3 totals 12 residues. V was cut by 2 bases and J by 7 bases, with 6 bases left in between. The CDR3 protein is CASSFSAEKLFF. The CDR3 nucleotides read TGCGCCAGCAGCTTTAGCGCTGAAAAACTGTTTTTT.

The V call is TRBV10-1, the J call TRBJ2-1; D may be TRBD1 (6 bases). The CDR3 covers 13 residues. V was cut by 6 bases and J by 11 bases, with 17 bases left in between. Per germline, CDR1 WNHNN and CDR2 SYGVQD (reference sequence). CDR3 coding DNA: TGCGCCAGCAGGGCCCACAGGGCGGCGCAGCAGTTCTTC. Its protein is CASRAHRAAQQFF.

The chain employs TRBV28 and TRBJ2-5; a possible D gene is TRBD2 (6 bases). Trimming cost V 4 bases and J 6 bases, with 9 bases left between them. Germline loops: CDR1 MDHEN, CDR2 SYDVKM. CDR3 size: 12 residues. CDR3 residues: CASSWRGQTQYF. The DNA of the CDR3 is TGTGCCAGCAGTTGGAGGGGACAGACCCAGTACTTC. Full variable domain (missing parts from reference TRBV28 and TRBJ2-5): DVKVTQSSRYLVKRTGEKVFLECVQDMDHENMFWYRQDPGLGLRLIYFSYDVKMKEKGDIPEGYSVSREKKERFSLILESASTNQTSMYLCASSWRGQTQYFGPGTRLLVL.

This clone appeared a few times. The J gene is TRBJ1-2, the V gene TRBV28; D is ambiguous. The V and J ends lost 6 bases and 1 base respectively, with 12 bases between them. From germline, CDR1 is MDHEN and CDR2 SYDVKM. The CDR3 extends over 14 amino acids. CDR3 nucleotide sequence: TGTGCCAGCAGCCCGACATGGATTAACTATGGCTACACCTTC. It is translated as CASSPTWINYGYTF.

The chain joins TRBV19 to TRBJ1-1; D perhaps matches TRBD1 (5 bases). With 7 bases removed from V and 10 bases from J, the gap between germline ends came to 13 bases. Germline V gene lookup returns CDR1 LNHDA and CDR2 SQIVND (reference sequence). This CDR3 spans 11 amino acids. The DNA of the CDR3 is TGTGCCAGTATTGGGGGGAGGGCAGCTTTCTTT. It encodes CASIGGRAAFF.